The sequence of this T cell receptor beta chain was determined in a study of OX40 agonist ivuxolimab in advanced cancers. Broader study findings: Compared with others, partial responders at 0.1-3.0 mg/kg displayed clonal expansion among the lowest. Clonal expansion was seen in CD4+ and CD8+ blood T cells by week 6 at 0.1 to 3.0 mg/kg.

Autoimmune disease history or systemic immunosuppression barred patients. This clone was seen a single time. Its matching antigen is unknown. Germline lookup yields CDR1 SGDLS and CDR2 YYNGEE. V was pared by 0 bases and J by 5 bases, with 11 bases between. The CDR3 extends over 15 amino acids. TCRdb's table, derived via immunoSEQ multiplex PCR, lists solely in-frame clones and lacks some. This sample carries about 110,000 clones, 90% of them seen once, and the ten largest clones take about 0.48%. This clonotype originated in an adult with an advanced solid tumor such as melanoma, head and neck, liver or kidney cancer. Sequenced material: CD4+ or CD8+ T cells sorted from blood, taken in a trial of the OX40 agonist ivuxolimab. The rearrangement links TRBV9 to TRBJ2-2; the D is unclear. The CDR3 nucleotides read TGTGCCAGCAGCGTAGCGGTAGGCAGGACCGGGGAGCTGTTTTTT. Its protein product is CASSVAVGRTGELFF.